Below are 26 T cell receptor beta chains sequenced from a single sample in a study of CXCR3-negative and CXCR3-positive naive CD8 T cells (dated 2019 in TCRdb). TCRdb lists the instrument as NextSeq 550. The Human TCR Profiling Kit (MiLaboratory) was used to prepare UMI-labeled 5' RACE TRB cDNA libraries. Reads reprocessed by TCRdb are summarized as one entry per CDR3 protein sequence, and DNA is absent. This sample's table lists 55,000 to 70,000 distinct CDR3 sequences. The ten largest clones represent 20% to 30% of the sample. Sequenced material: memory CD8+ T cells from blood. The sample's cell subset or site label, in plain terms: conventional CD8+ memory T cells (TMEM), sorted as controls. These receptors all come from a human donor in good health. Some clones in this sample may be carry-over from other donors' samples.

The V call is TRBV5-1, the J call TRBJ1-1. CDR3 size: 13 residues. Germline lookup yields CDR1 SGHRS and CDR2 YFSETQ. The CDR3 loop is CASSRRGNTEAFF.

CDR3 sequence: CATDPAKYERAFF. This sequence joins TRBV12-3 or TRBV12-4 and TRBJ1-1; TCRdb proposes TRBD1, but this gene call is untestable without DNA. CDR3 size: 13 residues.

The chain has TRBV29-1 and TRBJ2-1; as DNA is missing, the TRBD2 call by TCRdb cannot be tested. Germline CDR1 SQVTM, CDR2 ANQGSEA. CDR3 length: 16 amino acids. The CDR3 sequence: CSVSGTSGSSYNEQFF.

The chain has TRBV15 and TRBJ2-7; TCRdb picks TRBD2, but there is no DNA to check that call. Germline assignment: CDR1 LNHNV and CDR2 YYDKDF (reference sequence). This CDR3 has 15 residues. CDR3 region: CATSSDLAGAYEQYF. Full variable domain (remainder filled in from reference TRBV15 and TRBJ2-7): DAMVIQNPRYQVTQFGKPVTLSCSQTLNHNVMYWYQQKSSQAPKLLFHYYDKDFNNEADTPDNFQSRRPNTSFCFLDIRSPGLGDTAMYLCATSSDLAGAYEQYFGPGTRLTVT.

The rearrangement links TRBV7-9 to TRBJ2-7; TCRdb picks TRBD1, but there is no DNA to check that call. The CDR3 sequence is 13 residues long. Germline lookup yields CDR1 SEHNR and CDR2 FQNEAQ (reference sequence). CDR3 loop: CASSRQGNYEQYF.

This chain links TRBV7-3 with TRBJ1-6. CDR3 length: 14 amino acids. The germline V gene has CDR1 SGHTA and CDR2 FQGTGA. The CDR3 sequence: CASSLTVYNSPLHF.

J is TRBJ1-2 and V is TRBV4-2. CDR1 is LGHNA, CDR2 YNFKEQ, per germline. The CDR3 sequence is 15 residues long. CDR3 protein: CASSQAGGNNYGYTF.

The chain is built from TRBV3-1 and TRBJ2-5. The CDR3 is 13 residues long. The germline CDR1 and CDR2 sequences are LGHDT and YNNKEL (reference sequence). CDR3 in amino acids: CASSQPERETQYF.

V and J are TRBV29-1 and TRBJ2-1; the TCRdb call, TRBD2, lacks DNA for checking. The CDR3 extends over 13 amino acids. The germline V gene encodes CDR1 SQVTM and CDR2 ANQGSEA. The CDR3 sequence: CSVDLAGNNEQFF.

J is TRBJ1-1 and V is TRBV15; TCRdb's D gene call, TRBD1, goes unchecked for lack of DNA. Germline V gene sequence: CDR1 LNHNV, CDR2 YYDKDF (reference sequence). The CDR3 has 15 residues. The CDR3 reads CATSRDLEGAGEAFF. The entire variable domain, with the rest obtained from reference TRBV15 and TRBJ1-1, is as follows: DAMVIQNPRYQVTQFGKPVTLSCSQTLNHNVMYWYQQKSSQAPKLLFHYYDKDFNNEADTPDNFQSRRPNTSFCFLDIRSPGLGDTAMYLCATSRDLEGAGEAFFGQGTRLTVV.

The CDR3 spells CASSQQPGPEQYF. V and J are TRBV3-1 and TRBJ2-7; there is no DNA to check the TCRdb D call of TRBD1. Germline lookup yields CDR1 LGHDT and CDR2 YNNKEL (reference sequence). This CDR3 region has 13 residues.

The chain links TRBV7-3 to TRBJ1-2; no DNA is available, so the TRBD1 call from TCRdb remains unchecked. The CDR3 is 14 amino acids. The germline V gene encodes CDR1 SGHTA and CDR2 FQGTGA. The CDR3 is CASSPTGPSLGYTF.

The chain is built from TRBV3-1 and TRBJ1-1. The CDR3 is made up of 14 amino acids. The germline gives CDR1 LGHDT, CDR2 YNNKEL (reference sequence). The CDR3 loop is CASSPHPGNTEAFF.

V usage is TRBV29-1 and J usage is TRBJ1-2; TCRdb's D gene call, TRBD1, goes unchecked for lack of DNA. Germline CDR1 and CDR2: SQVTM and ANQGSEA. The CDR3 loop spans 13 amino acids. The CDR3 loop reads CSVGTGSNYGYTF.

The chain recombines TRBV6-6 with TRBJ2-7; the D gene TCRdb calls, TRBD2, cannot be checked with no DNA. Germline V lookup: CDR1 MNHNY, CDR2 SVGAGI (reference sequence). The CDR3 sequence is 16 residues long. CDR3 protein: CASSYSSRLAGDEQYF.

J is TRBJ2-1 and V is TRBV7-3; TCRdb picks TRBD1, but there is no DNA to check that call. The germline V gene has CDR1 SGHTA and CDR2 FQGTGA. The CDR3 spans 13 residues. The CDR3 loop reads CASSWDPRDEQFF.

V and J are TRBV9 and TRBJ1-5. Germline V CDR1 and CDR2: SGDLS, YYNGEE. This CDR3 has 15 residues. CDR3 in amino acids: CASSPIGEINQPQHF. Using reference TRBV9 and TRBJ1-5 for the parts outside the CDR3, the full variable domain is DSGVTQTPKHLITATGQRVTLRCSPRSGDLSVYWYQQSLDQGLQFLIQYYNGEERAKGNILERFSAQQFPDLHSELNLSSLELGDSALYFCASSPIGEINQPQHFGDGTRLSIL.

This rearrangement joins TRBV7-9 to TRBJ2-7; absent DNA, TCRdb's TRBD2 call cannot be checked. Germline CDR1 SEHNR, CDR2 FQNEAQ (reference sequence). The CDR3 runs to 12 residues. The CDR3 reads CASSPDSSPHSF.

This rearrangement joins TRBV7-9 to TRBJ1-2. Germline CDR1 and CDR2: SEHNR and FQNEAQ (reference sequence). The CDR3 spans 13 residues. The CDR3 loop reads CASSLGANYGYTF.

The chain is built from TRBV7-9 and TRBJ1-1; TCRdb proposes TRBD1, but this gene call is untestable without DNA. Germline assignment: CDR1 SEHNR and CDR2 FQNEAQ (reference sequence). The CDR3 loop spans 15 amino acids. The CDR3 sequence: CASSPIGQGNTEAFF.

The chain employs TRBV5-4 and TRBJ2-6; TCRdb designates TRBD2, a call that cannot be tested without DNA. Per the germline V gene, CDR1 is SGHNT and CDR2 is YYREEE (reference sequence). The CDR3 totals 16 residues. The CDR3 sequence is CASSPGGDAGANVLTF.

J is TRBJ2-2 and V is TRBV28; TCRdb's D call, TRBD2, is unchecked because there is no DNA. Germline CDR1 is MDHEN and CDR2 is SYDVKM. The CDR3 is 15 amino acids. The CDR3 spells CASSLLAGEIGELFF.

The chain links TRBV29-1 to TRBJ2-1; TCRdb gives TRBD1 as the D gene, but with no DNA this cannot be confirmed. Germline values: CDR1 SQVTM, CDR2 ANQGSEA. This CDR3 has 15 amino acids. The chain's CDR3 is CSARGQISPYNEQFF.

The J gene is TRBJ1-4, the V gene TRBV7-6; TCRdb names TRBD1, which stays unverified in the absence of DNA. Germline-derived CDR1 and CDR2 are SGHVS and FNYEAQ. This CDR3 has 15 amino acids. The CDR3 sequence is CASSLGRGPDEKLFF. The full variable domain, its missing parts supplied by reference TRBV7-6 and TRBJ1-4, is GAGVSQSPRYKVTKRGQDVALRCDPISGHVSLYWYRQALGQGPEFLTYFNYEAQQDKSGLPNDRFSAERPEGSISTLTIQRTEQRDSAMYRCASSLGRGPDEKLFFGSGTQLSVL.

This chain's CDR3 is CSVESPQRETYNEQFF. The chain uses TRBV29-1 and TRBJ2-1; the D call of TRBD2 rests on TCRdb alone, since no DNA is present to check it. The CDR3 has 16 amino acids. Germline CDR1 is SQVTM and CDR2 is ANQGSEA.

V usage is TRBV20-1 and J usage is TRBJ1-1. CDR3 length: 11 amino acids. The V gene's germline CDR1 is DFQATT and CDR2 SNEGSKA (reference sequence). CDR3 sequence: CSEFENTEAFF.